This T cell receptor beta chain was documented in a study of blood T cell repertoires in COVID-19. Overall study context: Collection of acute and convalescent COVID-19 samples took place in the United States, Italy and Spain.

The table came from immunoSEQ multiplex PCR; TCRdb's copy has only in-frame clones and leaves some out. Of around 170,000 clones in the sample, under 85% were seen once. The sample comprised peripheral blood. This TCR derives from a woman between 40 and 50 years old with acute or convalescent COVID-19.

The CDR3 DNA is TGTGCCAGCAGTGAAGACCCTAGCGGGGGGAATGAGCAGTTCTTC. Translating it yields CASSEDPSGGNEQFF. The gene calls are TRBV6-1 and TRBJ2-1, with 11 bases that match TRBD2. The J segment lost 7 bases and the V segment lost 1 base, leaving 3 bases of the junction unmatched. CDR1 and CDR2 from the germline V gene are MNHNS and SASEGT. The CDR3 has 15 residues.